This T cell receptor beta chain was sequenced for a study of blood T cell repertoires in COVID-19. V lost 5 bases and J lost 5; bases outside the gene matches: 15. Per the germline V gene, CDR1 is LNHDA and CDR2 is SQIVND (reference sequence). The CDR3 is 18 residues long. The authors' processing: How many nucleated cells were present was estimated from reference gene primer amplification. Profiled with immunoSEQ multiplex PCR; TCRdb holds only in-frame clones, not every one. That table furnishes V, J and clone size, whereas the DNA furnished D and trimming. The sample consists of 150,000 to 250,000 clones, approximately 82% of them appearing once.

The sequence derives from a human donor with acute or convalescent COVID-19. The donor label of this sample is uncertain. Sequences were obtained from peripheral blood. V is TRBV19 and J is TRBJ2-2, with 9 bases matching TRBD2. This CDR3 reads CASSPSPLAGEFTGELFF. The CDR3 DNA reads TGTGCCAGTAGTCCATCCCCTTTAGCGGGAGAATTTACCGGGGAGCTGTTTTTT.